One sample yielded the 20 T cell receptor beta chains listed below, sequenced in a study of early T cells in non-severe SARS-CoV-2 infection. TCRdb independently ran MiXCR on the 5' RACE reads; one entry per CDR3 protein. The sample contains tens of thousands of distinct CDR3 sequences, around 5.2% of which appear only once. Sequences were obtained from whole blood. The receptors originated from an adult who was a healthcare worker with PCR-confirmed SARS-CoV-2 infection or an uninfected control (not recorded which).

This chain joins TRBV6-6 and TRBJ1-1, with 7 positions matching TRBD1. The CDR3 consists of 14 residues. Germline CDR1 MNHNY, CDR2 SVGAGI (reference sequence). V lost 6 bases and J lost 1; bases outside the gene matches: 5. CDR3 in amino acids: CASRLGTANTEAFF. CDR3 sequence (DNA): TGTGCCAGCAGACTCGGGACAGCGAACACTGAAGCTTTCTTT.

This chain uses TRBV20-1 with TRBJ1-6, with TRBD1 as a possible D gene (6 bases). CDR3 length: 13 amino acids. Deletions cut 6 bases from V and 6 bases from J, with 12 bases between. The germline V gene has CDR1 DFQATT and CDR2 SNEGSKA (reference sequence). This CDR3 reads CSAPQGSNSPLHF. The CDR3 DNA sequence: TGCAGTGCCCCACAGGGCTCTAATTCACCCCTCCACTTT.

This clonotype appeared many times. V gene TRBV5-1 combines with J gene TRBJ2-2, with D perhaps TRBD1 or TRBD2 (5 bases each). Per the germline V gene, CDR1 is SGHRS and CDR2 is YFSETQ. V was shortened by 0 bases and J by 4 bases, with 7 bases between the two germline ends. CDR3 size: 14 residues. CDR3 sequence: CASSLGDGTGELFF. The CDR3 DNA reads TGCGCCAGCAGCTTGGGGGACGGCACCGGGGAGCTGTTTTTT.

The genes are TRBV27 and TRBJ2-7; maybe TRBD1 (5 bases). The V gene's germline CDR1 is MNHEY and CDR2 SMNVEV (reference sequence). The germline V and J ends were trimmed by 0 bases and 2 bases, with 11 bases remaining between them. The length of the CDR3 is 15 residues. CDR3 sequence: CASSLSPDRAYEQYF. The DNA of the CDR3 is TGTGCCAGCAGTTTATCCCCAGACAGAGCCTACGAGCAGTACTTC.

This clonotype appeared a few times. This rearrangement joins TRBV3-1 to TRBJ2-5, with TRBD2 identical over 9 bases. V was clipped by 5 bases and J by 7 bases; unmatched bases: 8. The CDR3 is 14 amino acids. Germline assignment: CDR1 LGHDT and CDR2 YNNKEL (reference sequence). CDR3 in DNA: TGTGCCAGCAGCACCGGGACTAGCCCTGGGACCCAGTACTTC. Encoded protein: CASSTGTSPGTQYF.

This clonotype was seen ten or more times. J is TRBJ2-1 and V is TRBV10-2, with 8 bases aligning to TRBD2. Trimming took 7 bases from V and 7 from J; bases not matched to a gene: 3. This CDR3 is 12 amino acids long. Germline CDR1 and CDR2: WSHSY and SAAADI. CDR3 sequence reads: CASISGINEQFF. CDR3 coding DNA: TGCGCCAGCATTAGCGGGATAAATGAGCAGTTCTTC.

This rearrangement joins TRBV5-1 to TRBJ2-3; TRBD2 is a possible D gene (6 bases). The germline V gene encodes CDR1 SGHRS and CDR2 YFSETQ. The CDR3 has 15 amino acids. Trimming took 2 bases from V and 5 from J, leaving 15 bases between them. As DNA, the CDR3 is TGCGCCAGCAGCTTCTCGGGACTGAGAGGAGATACGCAGTATTTT. Translation gives CASSFSGLRGDTQYF.

This clonotype has a handful of counts. The genes are TRBV6-6 and TRBJ1-4; 8 bases fit TRBD1. The CDR3 contains 14 residues. In germline, CDR1 is MNHNY, CDR2 SVGAGI (reference sequence). The V and J ends lost 6 bases and 8 bases, in that order; junction bases with no gene match: 8. The CDR3 DNA sequence: TGTGCCAGCAGCGGAGCAGGGGGCTGGGAAAAACTGTTTTTT. Protein product: CASSGAGGWEKLFF.

This chain connects TRBV3-1 to TRBJ2-5; 7 bases match TRBD1. Germline loops: CDR1 LGHDT, CDR2 YNNKEL (reference sequence). V trimming: 5 bases; J trimming: 3 bases; junction bases outside the gene matches: 9. This CDR3 has 15 amino acids. The CDR3 here is CASSKIKGAEETQYF. As DNA, the CDR3 is TGTGCCAGCAGCAAAATTAAGGGGGCCGAAGAGACCCAGTACTTC.

The table lists this clonotype with many counts. J is TRBJ2-3 and V is TRBV6-6; 9 nucleotides agree with TRBD1. J gave up 3 bases and V 5 bases, and 6 bases lay outside the gene matches. Per the germline V gene, CDR1 is MNHNY and CDR2 is SVGAGI (reference sequence). CDR3 length: 15 amino acids. CDR3 nucleotide sequence: TGTGCCAGCAGTCAGGACAGGGGTAGGACAGATACGCAGTATTTT. Its protein product is CASSQDRGRTDTQYF.

This clonotype turned up a few times. The gene calls are TRBV12-3 or TRBV12-4 and TRBJ1-1, with D hard to call. V was pared by 2 bases and J by 3 bases, with 7 bases between. CDR3 length: 13 residues. DNA for the CDR3: TGTGCCAGCAGTTTAAGCGACTACACTGAAGCTTTCTTT. Translating it yields CASSLSDYTEAFF.

This clonotype has a count of ten or more. This chain uses TRBV15 with TRBJ2-2, with 8 bases identical to TRBD2. The CDR3 is 14 amino acids. Trimming took 5 bases from V and 6 from J; bases not matched to a gene: 5. Per germline, CDR1 LNHNV and CDR2 YYDKDF (reference sequence). The DNA for the CDR3 is TGTGCCACCAGCCGAGCGGGAGCGGCCGGGGAGCTGTTTTTT. Its translation: CATSRAGAAGELFF.

This clonotype was seen many times. The V and J genes are TRBV7-8 and TRBJ2-5, with D possibly being TRBD1 (5 bases). The CDR3 is 14 residues long. CDR1 is SGHVS and CDR2 is FQNEAQ in the germline V gene. The germline V and J ends were trimmed by 5 bases and 1 base, with 11 bases remaining between them. CDR3 sequence reads: CASSPRQLQETQYF. Here the CDR3 DNA reads TGTGCCAGCAGCCCCCGACAGCTCCAAGAGACCCAGTACTTC.

The chain is built from TRBV9 and TRBJ1-2; D unclear. Germline CDR1 reads SGDLS; CDR2 reads YYNGEE. V was shortened by 0 bases and J by 1 base, with 10 bases between the two germline ends. The CDR3 is 15 amino acids. The CDR3: CASSVATTGNYGYTF. The DNA for the CDR3 is TGTGCCAGCAGCGTAGCTACGACGGGTAACTATGGCTACACCTTC.

At least ten counts were recorded for this clonotype. This chain joins TRBV7-2 and TRBJ1-2; D perhaps matches TRBD1 (5 bases). Trimming left V 7 bases short and J 3 bases short, with 15 bases between. CDR1 and CDR2 (germline): SGHTA, FQGNSA. This CDR3 has 14 amino acids. The CDR3 spells CASTPTDGHYGYTF. For the CDR3, the DNA is TGTGCCAGCACCCCGACAGACGGGCACTATGGCTACACCTTC. Combining the CDR3 with reference TRBV7-2 and TRBJ1-2 gives the whole variable domain GAGVSQSPSNKVTEKGKDVELRCDPISGHTALYWYRQSLGQGLEFLIYFQGNSAPDKSGLPSDRFSAERTGGSVSTLTIQRTQQEDSAVYLCASTPTDGHYGYTFGSGTRLTVV.

This clonotype was seen ten or more times. V is TRBV7-6 and J is TRBJ2-3; no definite D call. The ends were cut back, 5 bases at V and 3 bases at J, with 9 bases in the middle. The CDR3 is made up of 13 amino acids. CDR1 is SGHVS, CDR2 FNYEAQ, per germline. CDR3 region: CASSSFATDTQYF. In DNA form, the CDR3 reads TGTGCCAGCAGCAGCTTCGCGACAGATACGCAGTATTTT.

This clonotype was seen a few times. This chain links TRBV4-3 with TRBJ1-2, with D possibly matching TRBD1 (6 bases). The CDR3 loop spans 15 amino acids. Trimming left V 0 bases short and J 1 base short, with 9 bases between. Germline CDR1 and CDR2: LGHNA and YSLEER. CDR3 sequence (DNA): TGCGCCAGCAGCCAAGATCACAGGGTTAACTATGGCTACACCTTC. It codes for CASSQDHRVNYGYTF.

Only a few counts were recorded for this clonotype. The chain links TRBV10-3 to TRBJ2-2; the D call may be TRBD1 or TRBD2 (5 bases each). Trimming took 5 bases from V and 6 from J, leaving 13 bases between them. The CDR3 has 14 residues. Germline assignment: CDR1 ENHRY and CDR2 SYGVKD. The CDR3 DNA is TGTGCCATCAGTAACCATCGGGGCCCCGGGGAGCTGTTTTTT. Translation gives CAISNHRGPGELFF.

This clonotype has ten or more counts. The chain carries TRBV7-2 and TRBJ1-2; D may be TRBD1 (6 bases). V was trimmed by 5 bases and J by 6 bases, leaving 13 bases between them. The germline V gene has CDR1 SGHTA and CDR2 FQGNSA. The CDR3 has 13 amino acids. The CDR3 loop is CASSQTGLNGYTF. CDR3 bases: TGTGCCAGCAGCCAGACAGGACTGAATGGCTACACCTTC.

The sample holds many counts of this clonotype. The gene calls are TRBV6-5 and TRBJ1-3, with D hard to call. The germline CDR1 and CDR2 sequences are MNHEY and SVGAGI. Deletions cut 0 bases from V and 5 bases from J, with 14 bases between. The CDR3 totals 16 residues. The CDR3 DNA is TGTGCCAGCAGTTACTCGATACAGCTAAGTCGAAACACCATATATTTT. Amino acids: CASSYSIQLSRNTIYF.